The rows below give T cell receptor beta chains drawn from one sample of a study of identical twins. Using its own MiXCR run on the 5' RACE reads, TCRdb lists one record per CDR3 protein. Of 410,000 or so distinct CDR3 sequences in the sample, 15% to 20% were seen once. Sequencing was performed on naive T cells sorted from blood. These receptors were obtained from a man aged 45 to 65 in good health. Each CDR3 is given with its conserved first and last residue. D genes are given only for firm matches. Part of the rows lack a size; the others show once, few, many or a class for expanded clones.

v_call	j_call	clone_size	d_call	cdr3_aa	cdr3_nt
TRBV9	TRBJ2-7	.	TRBD2	CASSGGTSGEYEQYF	TGTGCCAGCAGCGGAGGGACTAGCGGCGAATACGAGCAGTACTTC
TRBV4-2	TRBJ1-2	.	.	CASSPSVVRDHGYTF	TGTGCCAGCAGCCCTTCCGTTGTCCGGGATCATGGCTACACCTTC
TRBV4-3	TRBJ2-1	many	TRBD2	CASSQDHRGGPFSNEQFF	TGCGCCAGCAGCCAAGATCACCGGGGGGGCCCATTCAGCAATGAGCAGTTCTTC
TRBV20-1	TRBJ1-4	.	.	CSARAPLNPPGPVFF	TGCAGTGCTAGGGCCCCCTTGAACCCTCCGGGACCGGTGTTTTTT
TRBV7-9	TRBJ2-5	.	.	CASSQILDREGETQYF	TGTGCCAGCAGCCAAATCCTGGACAGGGAGGGAGAGACCCAGTACTTC
TRBV10-3	TRBJ2-7	few	.	CAISDPHSYEQYF	TGTGCCATCAGTGACCCACACAGCTACGAGCAGTACTTC
TRBV7-8	TRBJ2-1	.	.	CASSLIGGGDSYNKQFF	TGTGCCAGCAGCTTAATAGGAGGAGGGGACTCCTACAATAAGCAGTTCTTC
TRBV29-1	TRBJ1-1	many	.	CSVPRSATRTEAFF	TGCAGCGTACCCCGGTCGGCAACCCGGACTGAAGCTTTCTTT
TRBV24-1	TRBJ2-2	few	TRBD1	CATSPSGTGDTGELFF	TGTGCCACCAGTCCCTCGGGGACAGGGGACACCGGGGAGCTGTTTTTT
TRBV5-1	TRBJ2-7	few	TRBD2	CASSLALSDGGPGLAGGRRYEQYF	TGCGCCAGCAGCTTGGCCCTTTCGGACGGAGGACCGGGACTAGCGGGAGGACGGCGTTACGAGCAGTACTTC
TRBV20-1	TRBJ2-2	many	.	CSASPLSGSDTGELFF	TGCAGTGCTAGCCCGTTGTCCGGGTCTGACACCGGGGAGCTGTTTTTT
TRBV4-2	TRBJ2-2	many	.	CASSQEPQRVGTGELFF	TGTGCCAGCAGCCAAGAGCCACAGCGGGTTGGCACCGGGGAGCTGTTTTTT
TRBV4-3	TRBJ2-5	many	TRBD2	CASSQEASGRETQYF	TGCGCCAGCAGCCAAGAGGCTAGCGGGAGAGAGACCCAGTACTTC
TRBV6-4	TRBJ2-4	few	.	CASSETKAAKNIQYF	TGTGCCAGCAGTGAGACTAAGGCAGCCAAAAACATTCAGTACTTC
TRBV5-1	TRBJ1-6	many	.	CASSLRRADSPLHF	TGCGCCAGCAGCTTGCGCAGGGCTGATTCACCCCTCCACTTT
TRBV14	TRBJ2-3	.	.	CASSQDSRSLGDTQYF	TGTGCCAGCAGCCAAGATAGCAGAAGCCTTGGAGATACGCAGTATTTT
TRBV5-1	TRBJ1-4	few	.	CASSLETKLKLFF	TGCGCCAGCAGCTTGGAGACGAAGCTTAAACTGTTTTTT
TRBV10-3	TRBJ2-1	many	.	CAISERPDNEQFF	TGTGCCATCAGTGAACGGCCGGACAATGAGCAGTTCTTC
TRBV28	TRBJ2-7	.	TRBD2	CASSLMAGGPMGEQYF	TGTGCCAGCAGTTTAATGGCGGGAGGGCCTATGGGCGAGCAGTACTTC
TRBV4-1	TRBJ2-7	.	.	CASSQGRARGARSSYEQYF	TGCGCCAGCAGCCAAGGTAGGGCTAGAGGCGCCAGGAGCTCCTACGAGCAGTACTTC
TRBV11-2	TRBJ1-4	.	TRBD1	CASSQGVNEKLFF	TGTGCCAGCAGCCAGGGGGTTAATGAAAAACTGTTTTTT
TRBV20-1	TRBJ2-7	few	TRBD2	CSARGTSGKYEQYF	TGCAGTGCAAGAGGGACTAGCGGGAAATACGAGCAGTACTTC
TRBV6-5	TRBJ1-1	.	.	CASSYSMDTEAFF	TGTGCCAGCAGTTACTCGATGGACACTGAAGCTTTCTTT
TRBV27	TRBJ2-7	.	.	CASSLWGGLTYEQYF	TGTGCCAGCAGTTTATGGGGGGGGCTAACCTACGAGCAGTACTTC
TRBV12-3/TRBV12-4	TRBJ2-3	.	TRBD2	CASTPRAGNADTQYF	TGTGCCAGCACTCCCAGAGCGGGGAACGCAGATACGCAGTATTTT
TRBV29-1	TRBJ2-5	.	.	CSVEDPTGARTQYF	TGCAGCGTTGAAGACCCCACGGGGGCCCGGACCCAGTACTTC
TRBV4-2	TRBJ2-1	few	.	CASSQLGSYNEQFF	TGTGCCAGCAGCCAATTGGGCTCCTACAATGAGCAGTTCTTC
TRBV29-1	TRBJ2-5	many	TRBD1	CSVGQGTETQYF	TGCAGCGTTGGACAGGGGACGGAGACCCAGTACTTC
TRBV7-2	TRBJ1-2	.	TRBD1	CASSRRGDRGNYGYTF	TGTGCCAGCAGCCGAAGGGGGGACAGGGGTAACTATGGCTACACCTTC
TRBV11-2	TRBJ2-4	.	.	CASSFSGGLAKNIQYF	TGTGCCAGCAGCTTTTCAGGGGGACTAGCCAAAAACATTCAGTACTTC
TRBV29-1	TRBJ1-1	few	.	CSVQRENTEAFF	TGCAGCGTTCAACGGGAGAACACTGAAGCTTTCTTT
TRBV12-3/TRBV12-4	TRBJ2-5	few	.	CASSLRGAVETQYF	TGTGCCAGCAGTTTACGGGGGGCGGTGGAGACCCAGTACTTC
TRBV20-1	TRBJ2-6	.	.	CSATGGHRGSSGANVLTF	TGCAGTGCTACCGGGGGGCACAGGGGGAGCTCTGGGGCCAACGTCCTGACTTTC
TRBV12-3/TRBV12-4	TRBJ1-1	.	TRBD1	CASTSGTGVLGTEAFF	TGTGCCAGCACCTCCGGGACAGGGGTGTTGGGGACTGAAGCTTTCTTT
TRBV10-3	TRBJ1-3	.	.	CAISEPTSGNTIYF	TGTGCCATCAGTGAGCCTACCTCTGGAAACACCATATATTTT